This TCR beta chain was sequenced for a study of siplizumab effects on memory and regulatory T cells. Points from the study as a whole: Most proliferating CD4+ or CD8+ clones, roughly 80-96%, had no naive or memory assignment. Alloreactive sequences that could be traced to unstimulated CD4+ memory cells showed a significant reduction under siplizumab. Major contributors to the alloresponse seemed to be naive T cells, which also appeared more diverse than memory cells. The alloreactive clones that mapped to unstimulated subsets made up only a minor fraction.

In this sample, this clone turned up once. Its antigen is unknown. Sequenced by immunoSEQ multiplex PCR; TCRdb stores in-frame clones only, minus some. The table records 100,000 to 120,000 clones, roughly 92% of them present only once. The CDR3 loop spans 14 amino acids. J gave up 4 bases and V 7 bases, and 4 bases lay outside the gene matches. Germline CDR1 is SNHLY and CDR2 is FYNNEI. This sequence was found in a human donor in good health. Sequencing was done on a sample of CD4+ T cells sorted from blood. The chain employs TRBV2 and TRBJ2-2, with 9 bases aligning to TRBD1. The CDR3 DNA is TGTGCCAGCACGAGACAGGGGGGCACCGGGGAGCTGTTTTTT. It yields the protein CASTRQGGTGELFF.